A single sample gave rise to the 2 T cell receptor beta chains below, sequenced in a study of identical twins. TCRdb re-called the 5' RACE reads with MiXCR, one entry per CDR3 protein. The data contain approximately 590,000 distinct CDR3 sequences, approximately 9.6% of them singletons. This sample was shared with a second study, whose subject was yellow fever vaccine responses in identical twins.

Sample: PBMCs. These receptors all stem from a woman between 18 and 29 years old in good health.

This clonotype has a handful of counts. J is TRBJ2-1 and V is TRBV7-2, with 7 bases aligning to TRBD2. The V and J ends lost 1 base and 8 bases, in that order; junction bases with no gene match: 8. CDR1 and CDR2 (germline): SGHTA, FQGNSA. There are 15 residues in the CDR3. Here the CDR3 reads CASSLVWGGIDEQFF. The CDR3 region has the DNA TGTGCCAGCAGCTTAGTGTGGGGGGGTATCGATGAGCAGTTCTTC.

The chain uses TRBV10-1 and TRBJ2-6; D is uncertain. The germline CDR1 and CDR2 sequences are WNHNN and SYGVQD (reference sequence). V lost 5 bases and J lost 2, with 10 bases in between. The CDR3 loop spans 15 amino acids. The CDR3 DNA is TGCGCCAGCAGTCAACAGACGACTGGGGCCAACGTCCTGACTTTC. Protein: CASSQQTTGANVLTF.